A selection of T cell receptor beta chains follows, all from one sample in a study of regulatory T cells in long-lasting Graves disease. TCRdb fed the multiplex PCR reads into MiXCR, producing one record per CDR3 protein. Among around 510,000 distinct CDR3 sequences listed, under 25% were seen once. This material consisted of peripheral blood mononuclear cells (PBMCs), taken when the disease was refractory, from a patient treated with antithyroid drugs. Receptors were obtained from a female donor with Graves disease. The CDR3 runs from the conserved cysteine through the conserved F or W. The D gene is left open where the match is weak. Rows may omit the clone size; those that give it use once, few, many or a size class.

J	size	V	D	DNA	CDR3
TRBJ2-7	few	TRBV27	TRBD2	TGTGCCAGCAGTCAAGGGACTAGCGGGATTTGGCAGTACTTC	CASSQGTSGIWQYF
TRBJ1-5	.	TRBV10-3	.	TGTGCCATCAGTGAGAACGACAAGCTAGACAATCAGCCCCAGCATTTT	CAISENDKLDNQPQHF
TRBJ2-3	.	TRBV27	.	TGTGCCAGCAGTCCCCGGACGGGGGGCACAGATACGCAGTATTTT	CASSPRTGGTDTQYF
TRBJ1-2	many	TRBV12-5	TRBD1	TGTGCTAGTGGTTTGCTGCTCGCGGGACAGACCTATGGCTACACCTTC	CASGLLLAGQTYGYTF
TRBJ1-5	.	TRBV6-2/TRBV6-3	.	TGTGCCAGCAGGGTCCAGGGGCTATCATCATCGCCCCAGCATTTT	CASRVQGLSSSPQHF
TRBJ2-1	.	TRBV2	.	TGTGCCAGCAGTCGGGGAACCCAGTTAACCCAGTTCTTC	CASSRGTQLTQFF
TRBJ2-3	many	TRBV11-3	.	TGTGCCAGCAGCTTAGAACAGGGTAGCACAGATACGCAGTATTTT	CASSLEQGSTDTQYF
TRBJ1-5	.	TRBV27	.	TGTGCCAGCAGTTTCAGGGACCCATATCAGCCCCAGCATTTT	CASSFRDPYQPQHF
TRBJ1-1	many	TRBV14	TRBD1	TGTGCCAGCAGTACTACTGGGACAGGGGTAAGAACTGAAGCTTTCTTT	CASSTTGTGVRTEAFF
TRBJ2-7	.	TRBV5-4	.	TGTGCCAGCAGCTTGGAAGGTCTTCAGGTCGACGAGCAGTACTTC	CASSLEGLQVDEQYF
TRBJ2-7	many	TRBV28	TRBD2	TGTGCCGGCAGTTCACCCGGGACTAGCGGGAGGTACGAGCAGTACTTC	CAGSSPGTSGRYEQYF
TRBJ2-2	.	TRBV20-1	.	TGCAGTGCTAGAGGGGGCCAGCGGCAGAACACCGGGGAGCTGTTTTTT	CSARGGQRQNTGELFF
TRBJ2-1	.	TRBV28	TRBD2	TGTGCCAGCAGCACAGGACTAGCGGGGTTCAATGAGCAGTTCTTC	CASSTGLAGFNEQFF
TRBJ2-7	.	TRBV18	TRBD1	TGTGCCAGCTCACCCTCCTGGGACAGAGCACACGAGCAGTACTTC	CASSPSWDRAHEQYF
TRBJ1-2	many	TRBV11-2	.	TGTGCCAGCAGCTTTCCTCGGGCAATTTTACACACCTTC	CASSFPRAILHTF
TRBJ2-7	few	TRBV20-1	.	TGCAGCTTCCCTAAGGCCAGGGTTGGTCGGGGGGCGTACGAGCAGTACTTC	CSFPKARVGRGAYEQYF
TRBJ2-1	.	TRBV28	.	TGTGCCAGCAGTCGCCTAGAATCGTCATACAATGAGCAGTTCTTC	CASSRLESSYNEQFF
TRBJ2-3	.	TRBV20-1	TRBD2	TGCAGTGCTGAGACTAGCGGGAGAATTTCGGATACGCAGTATTTT	CSAETSGRISDTQYF
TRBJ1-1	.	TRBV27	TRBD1	TGTGCCAGCAGTCAAACGACGACATCACAGGGGCCTTGG	CASSQTTTSQGPW
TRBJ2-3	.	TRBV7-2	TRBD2	TGTGCCAGCAGCTTAAAACGCGCTAGCGGCCTGGGAGATACGCAGTATTTT	CASSLKRASGLGDTQYF
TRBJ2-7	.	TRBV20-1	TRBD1	TGCAGTGCTAGAGGCGGGACAGGAGTAGGTAACGAGCAGTACTTC	CSARGGTGVGNEQYF
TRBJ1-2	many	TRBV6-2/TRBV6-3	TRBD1	TGTGCCAGCAGGTCGCCCGACAGGGCTGATTATGGCTACACCTTC	CASRSPDRADYGYTF
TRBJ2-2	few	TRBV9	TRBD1	TGTGCCAGCAGCCCCAGGGACAGGGGGGACACCGGGGAGCTGTTTTTT	CASSPRDRGDTGELFF
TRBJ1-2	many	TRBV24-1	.	TGTGCCACCAGTGATCCGCTCGGGGGCGCGTCCGGCTACACCTTC	CATSDPLGGASGYTF
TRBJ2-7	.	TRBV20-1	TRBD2	TGCAGTGCTAGAGATTACGCTAGCGGGAGGGTCCAGCAGTACTTC	CSARDYASGRVQQYF
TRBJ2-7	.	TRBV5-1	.	TGCGCCAGCAGCCCAGGGCGGAGGGGGGAGCAGTACTTC	CASSPGRRGEQYF
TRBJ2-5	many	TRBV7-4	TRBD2	TGTGCCAGCAGCTTAAGTAAAGACCCGGGACTAGCGAAACAAGAGACCCAGTACTTC	CASSLSKDPGLAKQETQYF
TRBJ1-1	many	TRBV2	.	TGTGCCAGCAGTGAACCGCAGCGAGCCGGCACTGAAGCTTTCTTT	CASSEPQRAGTEAFF
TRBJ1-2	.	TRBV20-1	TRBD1	TGCAGTGCTCGTCAGGACAGGGCTTATGGCTACACCTTC	CSARQDRAYGYTF
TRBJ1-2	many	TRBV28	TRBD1	TGTGCCAGCAACCCTGTCACAGGGGGGGACTATGGCTACACCTTC	CASNPVTGGDYGYTF
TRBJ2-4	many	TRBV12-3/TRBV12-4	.	TGTGCCAGCACAGGCTCGACCAAAAACATTCAGTACTTC	CASTGSTKNIQYF
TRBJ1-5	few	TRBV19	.	TGTGCCAGTAGTATCACCCTGGCACCGCCTCAGCCCCAGCATTTT	CASSITLAPPQPQHF
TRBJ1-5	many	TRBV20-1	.	TGCAGTGCTAGAGAGAACCGAGGGGGTAGCAATCAGCCCCAGCATTTT	CSARENRGGSNQPQHF
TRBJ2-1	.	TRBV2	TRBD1	TGTGCCAGCAAACCCACAGGGGATGAGCAGTTCTTC	CASKPTGDEQFF
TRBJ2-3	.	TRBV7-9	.	TGTGCCAGCGGCCCGACGTCAGGACCTCTCACAGATACGCAGTATTTT	CASGPTSGPLTDTQYF
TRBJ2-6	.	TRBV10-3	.	TGTGCCATCAGTGTCATGGACAACGTCCTGACTTTC	CAISVMDNVLTF
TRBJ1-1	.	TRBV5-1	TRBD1	TGCGCCAGCAGCCCACTAGGACAGGACCGAATGAACACTGAAGCTTTCTTT	CASSPLGQDRMNTEAFF
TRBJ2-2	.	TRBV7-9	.	TGTGCCAGCAGCACCAGAGGCCCCACCGGGGAGCTGTTTTTT	CASSTRGPTGELFF
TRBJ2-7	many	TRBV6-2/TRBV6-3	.	TGTGCCAGCAGTTCCGGTTCGGGTTCGACCTACGAGCAGTACTTC	CASSSGSGSTYEQYF
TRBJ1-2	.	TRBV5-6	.	TGTGCCAGCAGCATAGGAACCTCCCGAAGAGTCTATGGCTACACCTTC	CASSIGTSRRVYGYTF
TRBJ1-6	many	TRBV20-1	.	TGCAGTGCTAGGCAGGGCGGAGTAGGATCACCCCTCCACTTT	CSARQGGVGSPLHF
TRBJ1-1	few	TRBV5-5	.	TGTGCCAGCAGCATGGCTGGGGGCACTGAAGCTTTCTTT	CASSMAGGTEAFF
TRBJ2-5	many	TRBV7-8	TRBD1	TGTGCCAGCAGGGAGGGACAGGGACGAGAGACCCAGTACTTC	CASREGQGRETQYF
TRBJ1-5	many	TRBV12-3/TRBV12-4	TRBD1	TGTGCCAGCAGTTTCGGGGGGGGCAGGGGGTCGCCCCAGCATTTT	CASSFGGGRGSPQHF
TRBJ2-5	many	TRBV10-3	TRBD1	TGTGCCATCAGTGACCCCGGGACAGGGGGAGAGACCCAGTACTTC	CAISDPGTGGETQYF
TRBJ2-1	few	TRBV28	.	TGTGCCAGCAGTCCCATCGGGGGGACAAATGAGCAGTTCTTC	CASSPIGGTNEQFF
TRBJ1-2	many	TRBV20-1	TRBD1	TGCAGTGCTAGCGGGACAGGGGATAACTATGGCTACACCTTC	CSASGTGDNYGYTF
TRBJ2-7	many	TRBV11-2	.	TGTGCCAGCAGCTTAGAGGTGGGAGGCTCCTACGAGCAGTACTTC	CASSLEVGGSYEQYF